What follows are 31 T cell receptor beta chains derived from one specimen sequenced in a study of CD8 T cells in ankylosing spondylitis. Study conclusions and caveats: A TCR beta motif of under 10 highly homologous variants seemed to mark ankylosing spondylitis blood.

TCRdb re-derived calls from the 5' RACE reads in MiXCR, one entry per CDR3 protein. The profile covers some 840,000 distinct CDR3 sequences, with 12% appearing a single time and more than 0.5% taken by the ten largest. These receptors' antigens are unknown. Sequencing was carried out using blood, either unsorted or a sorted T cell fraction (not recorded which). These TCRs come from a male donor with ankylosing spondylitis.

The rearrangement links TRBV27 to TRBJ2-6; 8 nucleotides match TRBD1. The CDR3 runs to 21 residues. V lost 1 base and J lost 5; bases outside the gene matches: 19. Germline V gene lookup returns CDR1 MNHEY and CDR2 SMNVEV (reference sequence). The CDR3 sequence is CASSLYPATITGTGWANVLTF. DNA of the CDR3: TGTGCCAGCAGTTTATACCCAGCCACAATAACCGGGACAGGCTGGGCCAACGTCCTGACTTTC.

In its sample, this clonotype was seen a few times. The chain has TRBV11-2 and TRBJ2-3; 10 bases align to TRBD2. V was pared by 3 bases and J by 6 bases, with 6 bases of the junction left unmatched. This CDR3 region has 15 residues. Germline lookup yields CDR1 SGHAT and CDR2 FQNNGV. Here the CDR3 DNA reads TGTGCCAGCAGCTTCCTAGCGGGGGATGGCGATACGCAGTATTTT. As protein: CASSFLAGDGDTQYF.

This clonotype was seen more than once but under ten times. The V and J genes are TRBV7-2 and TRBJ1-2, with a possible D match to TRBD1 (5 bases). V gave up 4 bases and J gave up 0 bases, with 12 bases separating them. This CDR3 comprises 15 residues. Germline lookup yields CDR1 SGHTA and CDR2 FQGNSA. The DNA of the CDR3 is TGTGCCAGCAGCTGGGGACTTAGGGCTAACTATGGCTACACCTTC. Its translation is CASSWGLRANYGYTF.

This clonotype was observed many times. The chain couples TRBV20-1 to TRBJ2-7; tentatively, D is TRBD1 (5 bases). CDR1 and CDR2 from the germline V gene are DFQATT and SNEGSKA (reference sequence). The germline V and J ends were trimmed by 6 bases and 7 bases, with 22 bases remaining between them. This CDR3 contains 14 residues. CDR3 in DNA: TGCAGTGCCGACAAACCTGGGGCATTCGGGGAGCAGTACTTC. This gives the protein CSADKPGAFGEQYF.

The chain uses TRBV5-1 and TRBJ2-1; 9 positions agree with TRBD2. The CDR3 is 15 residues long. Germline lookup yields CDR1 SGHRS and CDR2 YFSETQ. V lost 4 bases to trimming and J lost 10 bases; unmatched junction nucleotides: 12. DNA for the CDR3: TGCGCCAGCAGCGGTTGGGTGGCGGGAGGGGAAGAGCAGTTCTTC. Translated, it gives CASSGWVAGGEEQFF.

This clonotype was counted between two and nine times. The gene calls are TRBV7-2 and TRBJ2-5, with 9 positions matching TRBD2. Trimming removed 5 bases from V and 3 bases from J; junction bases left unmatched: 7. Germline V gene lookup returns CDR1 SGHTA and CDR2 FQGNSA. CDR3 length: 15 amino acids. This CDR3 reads CASSTRLAEEETQYF. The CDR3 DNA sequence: TGTGCCAGCAGCACCCGACTAGCGGAAGAAGAGACCCAGTACTTC.

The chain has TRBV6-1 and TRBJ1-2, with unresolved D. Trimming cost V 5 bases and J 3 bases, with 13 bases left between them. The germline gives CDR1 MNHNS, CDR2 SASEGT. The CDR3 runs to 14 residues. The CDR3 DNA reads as TGTGCCAGCAGTCGAGGACGGGATGACTATGGCTACACCTTC. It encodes CASSRGRDDYGYTF.

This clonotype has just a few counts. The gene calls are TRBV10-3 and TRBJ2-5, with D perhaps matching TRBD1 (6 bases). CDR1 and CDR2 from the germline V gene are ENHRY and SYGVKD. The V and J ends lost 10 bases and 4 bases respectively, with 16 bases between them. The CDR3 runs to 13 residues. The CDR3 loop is CATATGWGETQYF. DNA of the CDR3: TGTGCCACGGCTACAGGGTGGGGAGAGACCCAGTACTTC.

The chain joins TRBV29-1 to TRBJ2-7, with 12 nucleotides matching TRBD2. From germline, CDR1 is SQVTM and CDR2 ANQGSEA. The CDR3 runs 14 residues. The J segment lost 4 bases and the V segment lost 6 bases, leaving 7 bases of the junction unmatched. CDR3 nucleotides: TGCAGCGTCGCGACTAGCGGGAGACTATACGAGCAGTACTTC. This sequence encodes CSVATSGRLYEQYF.

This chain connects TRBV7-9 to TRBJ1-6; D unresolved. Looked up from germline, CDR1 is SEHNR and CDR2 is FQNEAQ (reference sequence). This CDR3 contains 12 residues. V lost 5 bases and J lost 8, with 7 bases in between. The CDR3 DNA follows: TGTGCCAGCAGCATTAGGGATTCACCCCTCCACTTT. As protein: CASSIRDSPLHF.

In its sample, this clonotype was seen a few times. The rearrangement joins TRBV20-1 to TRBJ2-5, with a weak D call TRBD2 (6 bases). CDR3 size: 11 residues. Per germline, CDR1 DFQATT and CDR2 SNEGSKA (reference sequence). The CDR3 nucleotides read TGCAGGGGGGGATATCGAGAGACCCAGTACTTC. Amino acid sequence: CRGGYRETQYF.

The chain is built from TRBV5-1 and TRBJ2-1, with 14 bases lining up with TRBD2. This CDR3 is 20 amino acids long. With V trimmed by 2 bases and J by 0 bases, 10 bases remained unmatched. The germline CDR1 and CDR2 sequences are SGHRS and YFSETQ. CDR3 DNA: TGCGCCAGCAGCTTTGGGCCGGGACTAGCGGGAGTTGGCTCCTACAATGAGCAGTTCTTC. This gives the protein CASSFGPGLAGVGSYNEQFF.

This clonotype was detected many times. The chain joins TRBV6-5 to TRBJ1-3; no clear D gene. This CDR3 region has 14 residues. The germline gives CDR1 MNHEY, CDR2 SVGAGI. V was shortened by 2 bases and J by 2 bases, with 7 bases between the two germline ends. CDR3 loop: CASSYRQAGNTIYF. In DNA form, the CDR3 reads TGTGCCAGCAGTTACCGCCAGGCTGGAAACACCATATATTTT.

The CDR3 DNA follows: TGTGCCACCAGTGACTCGGACAGGAACGAGCAGTACTTC. This gives the protein CATSDSDRNEQYF. The V gene is TRBV24-1, the J gene TRBJ2-7, with 7 positions matching TRBD1. The junction had 4 bases not matched to a gene; V was cut back by 4 bases and J by 5 bases. Germline loops: CDR1 KGHDR, CDR2 SFDVKD. This CDR3 is built from 13 residues.

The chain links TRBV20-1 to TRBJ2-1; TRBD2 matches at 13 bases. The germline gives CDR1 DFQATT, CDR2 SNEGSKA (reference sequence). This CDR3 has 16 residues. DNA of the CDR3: TGCTGTGTTAGGACTAGCGGGGGCCTCGCCTACAATGAGCAGTTCTTC. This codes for CCVRTSGGLAYNEQFF.

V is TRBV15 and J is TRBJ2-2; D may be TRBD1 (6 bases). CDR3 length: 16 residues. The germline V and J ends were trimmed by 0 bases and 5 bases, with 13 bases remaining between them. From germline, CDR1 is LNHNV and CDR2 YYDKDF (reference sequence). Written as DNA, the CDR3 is TGTGCCACCAGCAGAGATCAATGGACAGATACCGGGGAGCTGTTTTTT. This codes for CATSRDQWTDTGELFF.

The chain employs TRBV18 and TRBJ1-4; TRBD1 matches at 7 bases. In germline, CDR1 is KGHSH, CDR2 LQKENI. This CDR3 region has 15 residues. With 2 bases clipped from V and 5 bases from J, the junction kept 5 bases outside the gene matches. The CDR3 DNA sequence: TGTGCCAGCTCACCAAAGGGGGCGAGGAATGAAAAACTGTTTTTT. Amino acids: CASSPKGARNEKLFF.

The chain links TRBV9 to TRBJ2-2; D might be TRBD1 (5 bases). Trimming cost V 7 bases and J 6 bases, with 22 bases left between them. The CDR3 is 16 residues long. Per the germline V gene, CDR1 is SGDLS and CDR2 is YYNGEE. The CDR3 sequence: CASGPGQLRPPGELFF. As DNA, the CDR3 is TGTGCCAGCGGACCAGGGCAGTTACGTCCGCCCGGGGAGCTGTTTTTT.

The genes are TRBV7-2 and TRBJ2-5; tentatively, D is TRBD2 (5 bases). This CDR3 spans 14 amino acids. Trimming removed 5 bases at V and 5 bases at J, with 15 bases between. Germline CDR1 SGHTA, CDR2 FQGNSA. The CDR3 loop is CASSPLGMGETQYF. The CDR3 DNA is TGTGCCAGCAGCCCACTAGGGATGGGGGAGACCCAGTACTTC.

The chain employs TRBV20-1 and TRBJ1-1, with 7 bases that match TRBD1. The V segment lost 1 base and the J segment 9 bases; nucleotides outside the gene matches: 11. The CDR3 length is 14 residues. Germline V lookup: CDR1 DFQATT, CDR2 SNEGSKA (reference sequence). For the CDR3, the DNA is TGCAGTGCTAGAGTAGGGGGAGCAGGGGGGAAAGCTTTCTTT. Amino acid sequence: CSARVGGAGGKAFF.

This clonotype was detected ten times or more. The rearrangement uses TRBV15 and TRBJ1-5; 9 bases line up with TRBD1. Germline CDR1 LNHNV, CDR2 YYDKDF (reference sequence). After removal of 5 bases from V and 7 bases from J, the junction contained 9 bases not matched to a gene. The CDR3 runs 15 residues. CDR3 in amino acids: CATSSVGQGRQPQHF. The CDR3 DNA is TGTGCCACCAGCTCAGTCGGACAGGGGAGACAGCCCCAGCATTTT.

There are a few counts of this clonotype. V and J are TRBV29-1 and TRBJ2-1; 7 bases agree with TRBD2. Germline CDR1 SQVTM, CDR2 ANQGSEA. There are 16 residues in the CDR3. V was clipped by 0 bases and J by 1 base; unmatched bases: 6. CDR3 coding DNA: TGCAGCGTTGAAGATCCGCAGCGGGGATCCTACAATGAGCAGTTCTTC. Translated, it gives CSVEDPQRGSYNEQFF.

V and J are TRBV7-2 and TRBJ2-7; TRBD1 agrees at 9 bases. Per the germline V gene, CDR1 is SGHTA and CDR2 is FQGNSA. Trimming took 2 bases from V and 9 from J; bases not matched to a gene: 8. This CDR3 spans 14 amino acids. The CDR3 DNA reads TGTGCCAGCAGCTTACGACAGGGGGTGTCTGGGCAGTACTTC. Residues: CASSLRQGVSGQYF.

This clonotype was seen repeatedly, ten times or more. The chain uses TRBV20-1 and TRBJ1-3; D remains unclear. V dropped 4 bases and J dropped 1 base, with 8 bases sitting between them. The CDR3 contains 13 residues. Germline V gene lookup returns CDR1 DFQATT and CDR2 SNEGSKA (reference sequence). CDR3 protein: CSAIGSSGNTIYF. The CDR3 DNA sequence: TGCAGTGCTATCGGGAGTTCTGGAAACACCATATATTTT.

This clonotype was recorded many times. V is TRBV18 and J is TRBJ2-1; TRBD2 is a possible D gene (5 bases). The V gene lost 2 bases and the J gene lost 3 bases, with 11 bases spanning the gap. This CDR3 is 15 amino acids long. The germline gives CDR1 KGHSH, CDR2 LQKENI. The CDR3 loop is CASSPSEGGYNEQFF. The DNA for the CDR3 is TGTGCCAGCTCACCATCAGAGGGCGGCTACAATGAGCAGTTCTTC.

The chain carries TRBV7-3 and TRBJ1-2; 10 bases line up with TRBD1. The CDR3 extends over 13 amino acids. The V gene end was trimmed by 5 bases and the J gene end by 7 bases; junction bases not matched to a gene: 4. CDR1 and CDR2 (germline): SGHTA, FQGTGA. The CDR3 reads CASSAGTGVGYTF. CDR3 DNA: TGTGCCAGCAGCGCCGGGACAGGGGTTGGCTACACCTTC.

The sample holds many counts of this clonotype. CDR3 amino acids: CSAYDYRSYNEQFF. The CDR3 bases are TGCAGTGCTTACGACTACCGCTCCTACAATGAGCAGTTCTTC. V gene TRBV20-1 combines with J gene TRBJ2-1; D might be TRBD2 (5 bases). V lost 5 bases and J lost 0, with 11 bases in between. This CDR3 has 14 residues. CDR1 and CDR2 from the germline V gene are DFQATT and SNEGSKA (reference sequence).

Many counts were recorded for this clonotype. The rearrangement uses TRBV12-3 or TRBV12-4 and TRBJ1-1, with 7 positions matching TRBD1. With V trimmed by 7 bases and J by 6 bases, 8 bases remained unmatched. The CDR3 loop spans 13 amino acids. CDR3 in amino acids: CASNYRGAAEAFF. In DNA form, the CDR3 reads TGTGCCAGCAATTACAGGGGCGCAGCTGAAGCTTTCTTT.

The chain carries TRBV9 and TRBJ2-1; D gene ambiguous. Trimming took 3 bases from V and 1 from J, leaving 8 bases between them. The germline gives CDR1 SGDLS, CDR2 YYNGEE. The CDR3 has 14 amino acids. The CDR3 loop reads CASSALTSYNEQFF. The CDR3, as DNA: TGTGCCAGCAGCGCCCTGACGTCCTACAATGAGCAGTTCTTC.

The CDR3 loop reads CSVVAGAGTEAFF. The CDR3 nucleotides read TGCAGCGTTGTTGCGGGGGCAGGGACTGAAGCTTTCTTT. This chain links TRBV29-1 with TRBJ1-1; D perhaps matches TRBD1 (6 bases). Germline loops: CDR1 SQVTM, CDR2 ANQGSEA. CDR3 length equals 13 residues. V lost 4 bases, J lost 5 bases, and 14 bases lay in between.

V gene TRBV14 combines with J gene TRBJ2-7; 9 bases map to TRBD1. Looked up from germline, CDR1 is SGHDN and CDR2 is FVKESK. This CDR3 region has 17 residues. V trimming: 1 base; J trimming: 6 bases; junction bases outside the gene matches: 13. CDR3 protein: CASSQGGFGDRDIEQYF. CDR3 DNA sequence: TGTGCCAGCAGCCAAGGAGGTTTCGGGGACAGGGATATCGAGCAGTACTTC.